This T cell receptor beta chain was retrieved from a study of blood T cells in healthy people across ages. A J-beta primer mix and a sample-barcoded 5' primer were used in a second PCR of roughly 6 to 12 cycles. Each cDNA was tagged by a template-switch adaptor containing 12 random nucleotides. TCRdb reprocessed the 5' RACE reads via MiXCR and lists one record per CDR3 protein. The sample has more than 1,400,000 distinct CDR3 sequences; around two fifths are singletons. Study-level findings and limits: Observed TCR beta diversity per million T cells went down as age went up. This fall followed a roughly linear course with age. Naive T cell percentage showed a strong correlation with TCR beta diversity.

As concerns this clonotype: The antigen remains undetermined.

V lost 4 bases to trimming and J lost 5 bases; unmatched junction nucleotides: 7. The CDR3 has 15 amino acids. CDR1 and CDR2 from the germline V gene are ENHRY and SYGVKD. The chain is built from TRBV10-3 and TRBJ2-2; 7 nucleotides align to TRBD2. The source is a woman under 30 in good health. The material sequenced was blood. The CDR3 coding sequence is TGTGCCATCAGTGGACTAGCCCTGGGTACCGGGGAGCTGTTTTTT. As protein: CAISGLALGTGELFF.